The sequence of this T cell receptor beta chain was determined in a study of shared clonotypes between healthy human individuals. Points from the study as a whole: Large depth notwithstanding, sorted-subset sequencing proved incomplete by rarefaction. Since donors were few, the genetic and exposure-history diversity represented was limited.

Concerning this clone: What it recognizes is unknown.

This CDR3 comprises 14 residues. V lost 1 base, J lost 3 bases, and 10 bases lay in between. Germline CDR1 MNHNS, CDR2 SASEGT. Using immunoSEQ multiplex PCR, the repertoire was profiled, and TCRdb retains in-frame clones only, with some absent. The table has around 2,000,000 clones, about 92% seen once. It was CD45RO-negative cells, positively selected for CCR7, that made up naive CD8 cells, with terminally differentiated effector memory CD45RA+ cells excluded. The chain uses TRBV6-1 and TRBJ2-7; D gene unclear. The sequenced material came from naive CD8+ T cells from PBMCs. The receptor comes from a young man in good health. Some clones in this sample may be carry-over from other donors' samples. The CDR3: CASSEVGSLYEQYF. The DNA of the CDR3 is TGTGCCAGCAGTGAAGTAGGCAGCCTCTACGAGCAGTACTTC.